This TCR beta chain was documented in a study of T cell responses to AZD1222 COVID-19 vaccine. Study outcomes and limitations: Two AZD1222 doses significantly raised spike-specific TCR breadth and depth over controls. A mostly white British donor set with more females was recruited, and clonal diversity was possibly underestimated. Repertoires were collected only later (after the peak T cell response had occurred).

In the case of this clone: The antigen is unknown.

Germline V CDR1 and CDR2: KGHDR, SFDVKD. The CDR3 is 14 amino acids. Trimming pared 5 bases from V and 4 bases from J, leaving 13 bases between. This table comes from immunoSEQ multiplex PCR, and its TCRdb copy is limited to in-frame clones, with some not included. The repertoire holds about 180,000 clones, about nine tenths seen once, with around 1.9% in the top ten. The sequence was collected from an adult who received the AZD1222 COVID-19 vaccine. The chain links TRBV24-1 to TRBJ2-5; perhaps TRBD2 as D (6 bases). This sample comprised peripheral blood, obtained 28 days after the second AZD1222 dose. The chain's CDR3 is CATSVQEGPETQYF. CDR3 nucleotides: TGTGCCACCAGTGTTCAGGAGGGCCCAGAGACCCAGTACTTC.